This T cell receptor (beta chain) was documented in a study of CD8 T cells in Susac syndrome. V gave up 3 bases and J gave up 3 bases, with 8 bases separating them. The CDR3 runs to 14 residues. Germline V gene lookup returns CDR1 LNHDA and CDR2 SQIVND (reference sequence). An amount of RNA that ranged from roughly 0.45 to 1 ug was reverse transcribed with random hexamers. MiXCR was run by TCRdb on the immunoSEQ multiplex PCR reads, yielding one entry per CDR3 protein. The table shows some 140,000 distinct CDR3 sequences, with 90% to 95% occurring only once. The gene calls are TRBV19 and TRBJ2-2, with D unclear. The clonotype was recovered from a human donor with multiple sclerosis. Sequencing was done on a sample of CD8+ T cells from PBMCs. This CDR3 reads CASSIYDYTGELFF. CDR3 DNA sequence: TGTGCCAGTAGTATTTACGATTACACCGGGGAGCTGTTTTTT.